This entry describes one T cell receptor (beta chain). Antigen specificity is unknown. V shed 3 bases and J shed 4 bases, with 11 bases lying between them. This CDR3 has 13 amino acids. Per the germline V gene, CDR1 is DFQATT and CDR2 is SNEGSKA (reference sequence). The data were taken from a study of T cells after yellow fever vaccination. Findings and limits, study-wide: Reappearance after the booster was seen for most primary-vaccination clones, at roughly 96% CD4 and 80% to 90% CD8. Contaminants from the bulk population, in the form of abundant clonotypes, could be found in FACS-sorted repertoires.

Generation of TCR cDNA used 5'RACE template switching (which added a universal primer site and UMIs). TCRdb re-analysed the 5' RACE reads in MiXCR, keeping a single row per CDR3 protein. The sample lists fewer than 650,000 distinct CDR3 sequences, 21% occurring once. The source of this sequence is a man aged 18 to 29 who received the YFV17D yellow fever vaccine. The chain links TRBV20-1 to TRBJ2-3; TRBD1 or TRBD2 may be the D gene (5 bases each). Sequencing used PBMCs, obtained 21 days after the first yellow fever vaccination. In DNA form, the CDR3 reads TGCAGTGCTAGGGGGGATTCCTCAGATACGCAGTATTTT. Its translation is CSARGDSSDTQYF.